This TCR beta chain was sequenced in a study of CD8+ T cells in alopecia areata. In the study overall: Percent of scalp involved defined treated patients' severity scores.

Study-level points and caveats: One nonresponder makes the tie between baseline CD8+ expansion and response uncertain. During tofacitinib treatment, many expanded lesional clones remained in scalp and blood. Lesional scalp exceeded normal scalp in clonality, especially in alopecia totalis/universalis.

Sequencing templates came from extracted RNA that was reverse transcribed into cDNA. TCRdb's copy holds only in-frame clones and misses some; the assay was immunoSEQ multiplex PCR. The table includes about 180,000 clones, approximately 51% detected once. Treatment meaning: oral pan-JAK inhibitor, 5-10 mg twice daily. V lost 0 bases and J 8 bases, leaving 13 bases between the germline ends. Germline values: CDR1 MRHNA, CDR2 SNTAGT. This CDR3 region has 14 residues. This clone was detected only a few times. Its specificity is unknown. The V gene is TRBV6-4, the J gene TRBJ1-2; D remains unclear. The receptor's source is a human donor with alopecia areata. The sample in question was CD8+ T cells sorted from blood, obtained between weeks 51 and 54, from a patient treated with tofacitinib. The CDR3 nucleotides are TGTGCCAGCAGTGACTCGTACGGCCGGCGAGGCTACACCTTC. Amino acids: CASSDSYGRRGYTF.